The 21 T cell receptor beta chains below come from one sample, sequenced in a study of T cells in Graves' hyperthyroidism and ophthalmopathy. It was RNA transcripts that yielded the amplified TCR beta CDR3 regions. In the first-round RT-PCR of the TCR CDR3, the HTBI primer set was used. Each CDR3 protein is one row after TCRdb ran MiXCR on the multiplex PCR reads. The table records some 800,000 distinct CDR3 sequences, over 35% of them present only once. The sample was blood. The receptors come from a man in his late teens or twenties with Graves' hyperthyroidism.

As to this clonotype: The junction departs from germline at one end; a sequencing error may be responsible. V gene TRBV27 combines with J gene TRBJ1-4; D is ambiguous. Germline CDR1 and CDR2: MNHEY and SMNVEV (reference sequence). This CDR3 comprises 11 residues. The CDR3 DNA sequence: TGTGCCAGCAGTTCTAATGGAAAACTGTTTTTT. Protein product: CASSSNGKLFF. Variable domain in full (rest from reference TRBV27 and TRBJ1-4): EAQVTQNPRYLITVTGKKLTVTCSQNMNHEYMSWYRQDPGLGLRQIYYSMNVEVTDKGDVPEGYKVSRKEKRNFPLILESPSPNQTSLYFCASSSNGKLFFGSGTQLSVL.

At least ten counts were recorded for this clonotype. The J gene is TRBJ1-3, the V gene TRBV2; D ambiguous. This CDR3 is 12 amino acids long. Trimming pared 4 bases from V and 4 bases from J, leaving 5 bases between. Germline V gene data show CDR1 as SNHLY and CDR2 as FYNNEI. CDR3 nucleotides: TGTGCCAGCAGTGGAGGGGGAAACACCATATATTTT. The encoded protein is CASSGGGNTIYF.

V gene TRBV7-9 combines with J gene TRBJ2-7; D call uncertain. The CDR3 totals 12 residues. Germline CDR1 and CDR2: SEHNR and FQNEAQ (reference sequence). Trimming stripped 5 bases from V and 9 bases from J, with 14 bases between. CDR3 amino acids: CASSPESPGQYF. CDR3 in DNA: TGTGCCAGCAGCCCGGAAAGTCCCGGGCAGTACTTC.

The J gene is TRBJ2-5, the V gene TRBV9; 9 bases are a match to TRBD2. V lost 0 bases and J lost 0; bases outside the gene matches: 6. The germline V gene encodes CDR1 SGDLS and CDR2 YYNGEE. The CDR3 spans 17 residues. The CDR3 nucleotides are TGTGCCAGCAGCGTAGATGGGACTAGCACCTACCAAGAGACCCAGTACTTC. It translates to CASSVDGTSTYQETQYF.

This rearrangement joins TRBV12-3 or TRBV12-4 to TRBJ1-1; 9 bases line up with TRBD1. Trimming removed 6 bases from V and 1 base from J; junction bases left unmatched: 12. The CDR3 length is 17 residues. Here the CDR3 reads CASRTGTGTLTNTEAFF. The CDR3 DNA reads TGTGCCAGCAGGACCGGGACAGGGACCCTAACGAACACTGAAGCTTTCTTT.

This chain connects TRBV5-1 to TRBJ2-7, with a tentative D call TRBD2 (6 bases). CDR3 length: 16 amino acids. Looked up from germline, CDR1 is SGHRS and CDR2 is YFSETQ. V lost 0 bases to trimming and J lost 6 bases, with 19 bases between them. The CDR3 protein is CASSLAFSGALSEQYF. Written as DNA, the CDR3 is TGCGCCAGCAGCTTGGCTTTTAGCGGCGCCCTATCCGAGCAGTACTTC.

The V call is TRBV7-9, the J call TRBJ2-7; D assignment may be TRBD1 or TRBD2 (5 bases each). Germline V gene lookup returns CDR1 SEHNR and CDR2 FQNEAQ (reference sequence). Between the trimmed V and J ends, which lost 5 bases and 10 bases, there was a span of 15 bases. The CDR3 runs to 12 residues. The CDR3 region has the DNA TGTGCCAGCAGCGAAGAGGGGTCGTATCAGTACTTC. Its protein is CASSEEGSYQYF.

This clonotype was detected many times. The rearrangement uses TRBV29-1 and TRBJ1-4; 9 bases align to TRBD1. V was pared by 4 bases and J by 7 bases, with 10 bases of the junction left unmatched. CDR1 and CDR2 (germline): SQVTM, ANQGSEA. The CDR3 contains 15 residues. The CDR3 nucleotides read TGCAGCGTTGGCCCGGGACAGGGCAAGGGTGAAAAACTGTTTTTT. This codes for CSVGPGQGKGEKLFF.

The J gene is TRBJ2-7, the V gene TRBV4-1; 8 bases match TRBD2. The germline V gene has CDR1 MGHRA and CDR2 YSYEKL. The CDR3 runs 15 residues. J was trimmed by 2 bases and V by 1 base; bases with no gene match: 4. The CDR3 sequence is CASSQVTSGAYEQYF. In DNA, the CDR3 is TGCGCCAGCAGCCAAGTCACTAGCGGAGCCTACGAGCAGTACTTC.

The chain couples TRBV10-3 to TRBJ1-1, with 7 bases lining up with TRBD1. This CDR3 has 14 residues. Unmatched junction bases numbered 3, after V lost 4 bases and J lost 1 base. Germline-derived CDR1 and CDR2 are ENHRY and SYGVKD. The CDR3 region has the DNA TGTGCCATCAGTGCACGGACAGGGAACACTGAAGCTTTCTTT. As protein: CAISARTGNTEAFF.

This clonotype was detected ten times or more. The chain recombines TRBV2 with TRBJ2-5; D is ambiguous. Germline values: CDR1 SNHLY, CDR2 FYNNEI. The V end lost 3 bases, the J end lost 1 base, and 15 bases lay between the germline ends. The CDR3 runs to 16 residues. CDR3 sequence: CASSDGSSGPQETQYF. The CDR3 region has the DNA TGTGCCAGCAGTGATGGTTCCTCCGGGCCCCAAGAGACCCAGTACTTC.

Notes on this clonotype: With a much larger clone just one base away, this may be a read error. This chain connects TRBV24-1 to TRBJ1-5; D unresolved. CDR3 length: 12 residues. Germline V gene lookup returns CDR1 KGHDR and CDR2 SFDVKD. With 11 bases removed from V and 0 bases from J, the gap between germline ends came to 7 bases. CDR3 sequence: CASPYSNQPQHF. The CDR3 nucleotides are TGTGCCAGCCCTTATAGCAATCAGCCCCAGCATTTT.

The V and J genes are TRBV2 and TRBJ2-2; a possible D gene is TRBD1 (5 bases). This CDR3 contains 13 residues. Germline values: CDR1 SNHLY, CDR2 FYNNEI. V was trimmed by 6 bases and J by 4 bases, leaving 9 bases between them. CDR3 amino acids: CASRAQVTGELFF. For the CDR3, the DNA is TGTGCCAGCAGAGCACAGGTCACCGGGGAGCTGTTTTTT. Drawing the rest from reference TRBV2 and TRBJ2-2, the complete variable domain is EPEVTQTPSHQVTQMGQEVILRCVPISNHLYFYWYRQILGQKVEFLVSFYNNEISEKSEIFDDQFSVERPDGSNFTLKIRSTKLEDSAMYFCASRAQVTGELFFGEGSRLTVL.

This clonotype was picked up a small number of times. V gene TRBV19 combines with J gene TRBJ1-2; the D gene is possibly TRBD1 (5 bases). The ends were cut back, 7 bases at V and 8 bases at J, with 11 bases in the middle. The CDR3 extends over 11 amino acids. Germline CDR1 is LNHDA and CDR2 is SQIVND (reference sequence). For the CDR3, the DNA is TGTGCCAGTACCTGGGGGTACGGCTACACCTTC. Protein sequence: CASTWGYGYTF. Variable domain in full (rest from reference TRBV19 and TRBJ1-2): DGGITQSPKYLFRKEGQNVTLSCEQNLNHDAMYWYRQDPGQGLRLIYYSQIVNDFQKGDIAEGYSVSREKKESFPLTVTSAQKNPTAFYLCASTWGYGYTFGSGTRLTVV.

V and J are TRBV7-9 and TRBJ1-5; D is perhaps TRBD1 (5 bases). Germline assignment: CDR1 SEHNR and CDR2 FQNEAQ (reference sequence). The CDR3 extends over 14 amino acids. V was clipped by 1 base and J by 9 bases, with 13 bases between them. Written as DNA, the CDR3 is TGTGCCAGCAGCTTAGATTCAGCAGGGTGGCCCCAGCATTTT. Its translation is CASSLDSAGWPQHF.

Turning to this clonotype: The junction shows a germline mismatch at one end, possibly a read error. The chain carries TRBV12-3 or TRBV12-4 and TRBJ1-4; no reliable D call. The CDR3 length is 12 residues. CDR3 amino acids: CASSHLREKPFF. The CDR3 coding sequence is TGTGCCAGCAGTCACCTAAGAGAAAAACCGTTTTTT.

The V and J genes are TRBV7-8 and TRBJ2-5; D may correspond to TRBD1 or TRBD2 (5 bases each). Between the trimmed V and J ends, which lost 5 bases and 5 bases, there was a span of 18 bases. The CDR3 consists of 15 residues. Germline assignment: CDR1 SGHVS and CDR2 FQNEAQ. Written as DNA, the CDR3 is TGTGCCAGCAGCCCTTCCGGGACGACGGGGGAGACCCAGTACTTC. This translates into CASSPSGTTGETQYF.

The rearrangement joins TRBV12-3 or TRBV12-4 to TRBJ1-5, with D possibly matching TRBD1 (6 bases). This CDR3 is 14 amino acids long. The V end lost 6 bases, the J end lost 6 bases, and 15 bases lay between the germline ends. CDR3 sequence reads: CASSPSRGSQPQHF. The CDR3 nucleotides are TGTGCCAGCAGCCCCAGCAGGGGATCTCAGCCCCAGCATTTT.

This clonotype has a count of ten or more. The chain recombines TRBV10-3 with TRBJ2-5; perhaps TRBD1 as D (5 bases). The CDR3 loop spans 13 amino acids. V lost 10 bases and J 5 bases, leaving 17 bases between the germline ends. Germline-derived CDR1 and CDR2 are ENHRY and SYGVKD. The CDR3 region is CASTPGFGETQYF. CDR3 bases: TGTGCCAGCACCCCAGGGTTTGGGGAGACCCAGTACTTC.

The chain combines TRBV20-1 with TRBJ2-7, with TRBD2 matching over 8 bases. This CDR3 has 14 amino acids. Germline CDR1 DFQATT, CDR2 SNEGSKA (reference sequence). V trimming: 0 bases; J trimming: 5 bases; junction bases outside the gene matches: 6. The CDR3 bases are TGCAGTGCTAGAGATCCAGCGGGGGCCCACGAGCAGTACTTC. Translating gives CSARDPAGAHEQYF.

This clonotype came up a few times. J is TRBJ1-2 and V is TRBV6-5; 7 bases fit TRBD1. Germline V gene data show CDR1 as MNHEY and CDR2 as SVGAGI. This CDR3 is 14 amino acids long. Losses at the gene ends were 7 bases for V and 3 bases for J; bases not matched to a gene: 8. CDR3 nucleotide sequence: TGTGCCAGCAACGTTCAGGGGGTCGACTATGGCTACACCTTC. Translated, it gives CASNVQGVDYGYTF.